This TCR beta chain was sequenced during a study of blood T cell repertoires in COVID-19. Produced via immunoSEQ multiplex PCR; TCRdb's table is partial and in-frame only. The sample includes some 170,000 clones, over 80% of them seen just once. Between the trimmed V and J ends, which lost 6 bases and 7 bases, there was a span of 22 bases. The CDR3 sequence is 14 residues long. The germline V gene encodes CDR1 SQVTM and CDR2 ANQGSEA. The receptor comes from a woman aged 45-65 years with acute or convalescent COVID-19. The sequencing input was peripheral blood. J is TRBJ2-7 and V is TRBV29-1; possible D gene TRBD2, 5 bases. The CDR3 DNA is TGCAGCGTCGGCGTGGACTCCCTCTTGGGAGAGCAGTACTTC. Its translation is CSVGVDSLLGEQYF.